The rows below give T cell receptor beta chains drawn from one sample of a study of cytomegalovirus exposure and HLA in healthy donors. The repertoire was sequenced with immunoSEQ multiplex PCR; TCRdb's copy has only in-frame clones and lacks some. Among around 200,000 clones listed, around 70% were seen once. Sequencing used PBMCs. The source is a man aged 35 to 55 in good health and CMV-seropositive. The CDR3 runs from the conserved cysteine through the conserved F or W. The order of the fields is clone size, D gene, CDR3 length, V gene, J gene, CDR3 protein, CDR3 DNA. A D gene is named only where the DNA matches it firmly. The size entry is marked missing in some rows and otherwise reads once, few, many or a size class.

clone_size: -
d_call: -
cdr3_length: 13
v_call: TRBV6-5
j_call: TRBJ2-1
cdr3_aa: CASSLIGQRVWFF
cdr3_nt: TGTGCCAGCAGCCTCATAGGACAGCGCGTATGGTTCTTC

clone_size: -
d_call: TRBD1
cdr3_length: 12
v_call: TRBV2
j_call: TRBJ1-5
cdr3_aa: CASGDRDQPQHF
cdr3_nt: TGTGCCAGCGGAGACAGGGATCAGCCCCAGCATTTT

clone_size: -
d_call: TRBD2
cdr3_length: 15
v_call: TRBV7-2
j_call: TRBJ2-1
cdr3_aa: CASSRTGTTYNEQFF
cdr3_nt: TGTGCCAGCAGCCGGACCGGGACTACCTACAATGAGCAGTTCTTC

clone_size: -
d_call: TRBD1
cdr3_length: 15
v_call: TRBV7-2
j_call: TRBJ1-2
cdr3_aa: CASSPQGDTDYGYTF
cdr3_nt: TGTGCCAGCAGCCCCCAGGGGGACACCGACTATGGCTACACCTTC

clone_size: once
d_call: -
cdr3_length: 14
v_call: TRBV9
j_call: TRBJ2-5
cdr3_aa: CASSLMGGPETQYF
cdr3_nt: TGTGCCAGCAGCTTGATGGGGGGGCCAGAGACCCAGTACTTC

clone_size: -
d_call: TRBD2
cdr3_length: 16
v_call: TRBV7-3
j_call: TRBJ2-3
cdr3_aa: CASSSPSGGRGDTQYF
cdr3_nt: TGTGCCAGCAGCTCTCCTAGCGGGGGGAGGGGAGATACGCAGTATTTT

clone_size: -
d_call: -
cdr3_length: 15
v_call: TRBV19
j_call: TRBJ2-2
cdr3_aa: CASSIGLANTGELFF
cdr3_nt: TGTGCCAGTAGTATAGGACTAGCGAACACCGGGGAGCTGTTTTTT

clone_size: few
d_call: TRBD1
cdr3_length: 16
v_call: TRBV15
j_call: TRBJ2-2
cdr3_aa: CATSRGGTANTGELFF
cdr3_nt: TGTGCCACCAGCAGGGGTGGGACAGCGAACACCGGGGAGCTGTTTTTT

clone_size: -
d_call: -
cdr3_length: 15
v_call: TRBV19
j_call: TRBJ1-6
cdr3_aa: CASSIAFRERSPLHF
cdr3_nt: TGTGCCAGTAGTATAGCTTTCAGGGAACGTTCACCCCTCCACTTT

clone_size: few
d_call: -
cdr3_length: 15
v_call: TRBV7-9
j_call: TRBJ2-7
cdr3_aa: CASSFRGGDLYEQYF
cdr3_nt: TGTGCCAGCAGCTTTCGGGGCGGGGACCTGTACGAGCAGTACTTC

clone_size: -
d_call: -
cdr3_length: 14
v_call: TRBV25-1
j_call: TRBJ1-1
cdr3_aa: CASSGPRDTDEAFF
cdr3_nt: TGTGCCAGCAGTGGCCCCCGGGACACTGATGAAGCTTTCTTT

clone_size: -
d_call: -
cdr3_length: 15
v_call: TRBV4-1
j_call: TRBJ2-7
cdr3_aa: CASSRIRDNSYEQYF
cdr3_nt: TGCGCCAGCAGCCGCATCAGGGATAACTCCTACGAGCAGTACTTC

clone_size: few
d_call: -
cdr3_length: 15
v_call: TRBV28
j_call: TRBJ1-1
cdr3_aa: CASSILGVQGTEAFF
cdr3_nt: TGTGCCAGCAGTATTCTAGGGGTACAGGGCACTGAAGCTTTCTTT

clone_size: -
d_call: -
cdr3_length: 11
v_call: TRBV28
j_call: TRBJ2-7
cdr3_aa: CASSEDYEQYF
cdr3_nt: TGTGCCAGCTCAGAAGATTACGAGCAGTACTTC

clone_size: -
d_call: TRBD1
cdr3_length: 15
v_call: TRBV6-1
j_call: TRBJ1-5
cdr3_aa: CASSENRGFNQPQHF
cdr3_nt: TGTGCCAGCAGTGAAAACAGGGGGTTCAATCAGCCCCAGCATTTT

clone_size: -
d_call: TRBD1
cdr3_length: 22
v_call: TRBV10-3
j_call: TRBJ2-1
cdr3_aa: CAISESTGWDRVSIAQNNEQFF
cdr3_nt: TGTGCCATCAGTGAGTCGACAGGGTGGGACAGGGTGTCCATCGCCCAGAACAATGAGCAGTTCTTC

clone_size: few
d_call: -
cdr3_length: 13
v_call: TRBV9
j_call: TRBJ2-7
cdr3_aa: CASSFRTEGVQSF
cdr3_nt: TGTGCCAGCAGCTTCCGGACAGAGGGGGTTCAGTCCTTC

clone_size: -
d_call: -
cdr3_length: 15
v_call: TRBV28
j_call: TRBJ1-1
cdr3_aa: CASTLRGYMNTEAFF
cdr3_nt: TGTGCCAGCACCCTCCGGGGGTACATGAACACTGAAGCTTTCTTT

clone_size: -
d_call: TRBD2
cdr3_length: 14
v_call: TRBV28
j_call: TRBJ2-4
cdr3_aa: CASSRGGTKNIQYF
cdr3_nt: TGTGCCAGCAGTCGCGGGGGGACCAAAAACATTCAGTACTTC

clone_size: -
d_call: TRBD2
cdr3_length: 16
v_call: TRBV2
j_call: TRBJ2-1
cdr3_aa: CASSGMTGGENNEQFF
cdr3_nt: TGTGCCAGCAGTGGCATGACGGGAGGGGAAAACAATGAGCAGTTCTTC

clone_size: -
d_call: -
cdr3_length: 11
v_call: TRBV7-2
j_call: TRBJ2-7
cdr3_aa: CASSRTYEQYF
cdr3_nt: TGTGCCAGCAGCCGTACTTACGAGCAGTACTTC

clone_size: -
d_call: -
cdr3_length: 11
v_call: TRBV6-1
j_call: TRBJ2-7
cdr3_aa: CASSAAYEQYF
cdr3_nt: TGTGCCAGCAGTGCTGCATACGAGCAGTACTTC

clone_size: -
d_call: TRBD1
cdr3_length: 18
v_call: TRBV7-2
j_call: TRBJ1-2
cdr3_aa: CASSPSAGGQGAVYGYTF
cdr3_nt: TGTGCCAGCAGCCCTAGCGCGGGAGGACAGGGGGCGGTCTATGGCTACACCTTC

clone_size: -
d_call: TRBD1
cdr3_length: 16
v_call: TRBV15
j_call: TRBJ1-1
cdr3_aa: CATSRGTGKGQTEAFF
cdr3_nt: TGTGCCACCAGCAGAGGTACGGGTAAGGGACAGACTGAAGCTTTCTTT

clone_size: -
d_call: TRBD1
cdr3_length: 16
v_call: TRBV5-4
j_call: TRBJ2-2
cdr3_aa: CASTVDGTGPAGELFF
cdr3_nt: TGTGCCAGCACAGTCGACGGGACAGGGCCCGCCGGGGAGCTGTTTTTT

clone_size: -
d_call: -
cdr3_length: 14
v_call: TRBV29-1
j_call: TRBJ2-2
cdr3_aa: CSVDGGVNTGELFF
cdr3_nt: TGCAGCGTTGACGGCGGGGTTAACACCGGGGAGCTGTTTTTT

clone_size: -
d_call: -
cdr3_length: 14
v_call: TRBV11-2
j_call: TRBJ2-4
cdr3_aa: CASTLVGDENIQYF
cdr3_nt: TGTGCCAGCACCCTCGTAGGGGATGAAAACATTCAGTACTTC

clone_size: -
d_call: -
cdr3_length: 11
v_call: TRBV6-1
j_call: TRBJ2-7
cdr3_aa: CASSPSYEQYF
cdr3_nt: TGTGCCAGCAGTCCTTCCTACGAGCAGTACTTC

clone_size: -
d_call: -
cdr3_length: 12
v_call: TRBV28
j_call: TRBJ2-5
cdr3_aa: CASSRVMETQYF
cdr3_nt: TGTGCCAGCAGCAGGGTTATGGAGACCCAGTACTTC

clone_size: -
d_call: -
cdr3_length: 14
v_call: TRBV5-5
j_call: TRBJ1-2
cdr3_aa: CASNLRTDPYGYTF
cdr3_nt: TGTGCCAGCAACCTCCGGACTGACCCCTATGGCTACACCTTC

clone_size: -
d_call: -
cdr3_length: 11
v_call: TRBV7-9
j_call: TRBJ1-1
cdr3_aa: CASRQTTEAFF
cdr3_nt: TGTGCCAGCAGACAAACAACTGAAGCTTTCTTT

clone_size: -
d_call: TRBD1
cdr3_length: 16
v_call: TRBV19
j_call: TRBJ2-7
cdr3_aa: CASSAPTRTGSYEQYF
cdr3_nt: TGTGCCAGTAGTGCCCCAACCCGGACAGGATCCTACGAGCAGTACTTC

clone_size: -
d_call: -
cdr3_length: 14
v_call: TRBV27
j_call: TRBJ2-7
cdr3_aa: CASRVSSLSSEQYF
cdr3_nt: TGTGCCAGCAGGGTGTCGAGCCTCTCGTCCGAGCAGTACTTC

clone_size: few
d_call: TRBD1
cdr3_length: 17
v_call: TRBV7-2
j_call: TRBJ1-2
cdr3_aa: CASSLRADGTGVGGYTF
cdr3_nt: TGTGCCAGCAGCTTAAGGGCGGATGGGACAGGGGTAGGAGGCTACACCTTC

clone_size: few
d_call: -
cdr3_length: 12
v_call: TRBV6-1
j_call: TRBJ1-1
cdr3_aa: CATSRGNTEAFF
cdr3_nt: TGTGCCACTAGTAGGGGGAACACTGAAGCTTTCTTT

clone_size: -
d_call: -
cdr3_length: 14
v_call: TRBV7-2
j_call: TRBJ1-6
cdr3_aa: CASSLQGWNSPLHF
cdr3_nt: TGTGCCAGCAGCTTGCAGGGCTGGAATTCACCCCTCCACTTT

clone_size: few
d_call: -
cdr3_length: 13
v_call: TRBV7-3
j_call: TRBJ1-1
cdr3_aa: CASSLKHYTEAFF
cdr3_nt: TGTGCCAGCAGCTTAAAGCACTACACTGAAGCTTTCTTT

clone_size: -
d_call: -
cdr3_length: 12
v_call: TRBV28
j_call: TRBJ1-5
cdr3_aa: CASSPPNQPQHF
cdr3_nt: TGTGCCAGCAGCCCCCCTAACCAGCCCCAGCATTTT

clone_size: -
d_call: -
cdr3_length: 16
v_call: TRBV7-2
j_call: TRBJ2-1
cdr3_aa: CASSSEMGGSYNEQFF
cdr3_nt: TGTGCCAGCAGCTCGGAAATGGGGGGCTCCTACAATGAGCAGTTCTTC

clone_size: -
d_call: -
cdr3_length: 13
v_call: TRBV11-2
j_call: TRBJ1-2
cdr3_aa: CASSLGGGYGYTF
cdr3_nt: TGTGCCAGCAGCTTAGGGGGAGGGTATGGCTACACCTTC